Reported below is one T cell receptor beta chain. This specimen belongs to a study of blood T cell repertoires in COVID-19. On the study more broadly: Samples representing acute and convalescent COVID-19 were sourced from the United States, Italy and Spain. Sample material is recorded as cDNA or gDNA derived from T cells, B-cell-depleted T cells, or PBMCs.

As processed by the authors: Estimation of nucleated cell counts was performed using reference gene primer amplification. Assay: immunoSEQ multiplex PCR; the TCRdb copy retains only in-frame clones and omits some. V and J calls plus clone size are reproduced from that table; the DNA served to infer D and trimming. The profile shows about 190,000 clones, roughly 90% of them singletons. V was trimmed by 2 bases and J by 8 bases, leaving 16 bases between them. The CDR3 consists of 14 residues. Germline V gene lookup returns CDR1 SGHRS and CDR2 YFSETQ. The TCR sequence derives from a man aged 50 or older with acute or convalescent COVID-19. The sequenced material came from peripheral blood. This rearrangement joins TRBV5-1 to TRBJ1-1, with unresolved D. The CDR3 coding sequence is TGCGCCAGCAGCTTTGGTGTCTCTGAGGAGGAAGCTTTCTTT. This sequence encodes CASSFGVSEEEAFF.